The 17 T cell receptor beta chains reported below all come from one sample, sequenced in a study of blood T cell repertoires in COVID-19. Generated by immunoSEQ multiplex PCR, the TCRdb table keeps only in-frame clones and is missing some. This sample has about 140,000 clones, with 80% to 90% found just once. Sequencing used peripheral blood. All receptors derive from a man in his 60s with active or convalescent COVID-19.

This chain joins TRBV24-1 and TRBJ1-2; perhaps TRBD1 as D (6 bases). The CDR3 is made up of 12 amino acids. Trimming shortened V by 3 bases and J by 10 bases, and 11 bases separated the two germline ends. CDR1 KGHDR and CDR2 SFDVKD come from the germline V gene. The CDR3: CATSDRWTDYTF. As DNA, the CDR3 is TGTGCCACCAGTGATCGTTGGACAGACTACACCTTC.

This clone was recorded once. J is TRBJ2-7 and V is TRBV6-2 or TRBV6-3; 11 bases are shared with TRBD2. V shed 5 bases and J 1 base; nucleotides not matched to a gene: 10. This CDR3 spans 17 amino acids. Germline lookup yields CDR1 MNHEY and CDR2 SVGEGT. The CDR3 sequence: CASSPTLLAGASYEQYF. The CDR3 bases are TGTGCCAGCAGTCCGACCTTACTAGCGGGAGCTTCCTACGAGCAGTACTTC.

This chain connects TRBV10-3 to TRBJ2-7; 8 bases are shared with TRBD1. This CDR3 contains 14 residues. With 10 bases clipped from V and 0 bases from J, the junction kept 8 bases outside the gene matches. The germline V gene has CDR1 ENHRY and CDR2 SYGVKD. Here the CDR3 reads CATNRDRSSYEQYF. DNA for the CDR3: TGTGCCACGAACCGGGACAGGTCCTCCTACGAGCAGTACTTC.

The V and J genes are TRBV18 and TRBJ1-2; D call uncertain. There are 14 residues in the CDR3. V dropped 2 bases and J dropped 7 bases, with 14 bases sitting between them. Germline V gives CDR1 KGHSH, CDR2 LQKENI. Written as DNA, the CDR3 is TGTGCCAGCTCACCAAGGCGGCGAGAAGGTGGCTACACCTTC. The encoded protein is CASSPRRREGGYTF.

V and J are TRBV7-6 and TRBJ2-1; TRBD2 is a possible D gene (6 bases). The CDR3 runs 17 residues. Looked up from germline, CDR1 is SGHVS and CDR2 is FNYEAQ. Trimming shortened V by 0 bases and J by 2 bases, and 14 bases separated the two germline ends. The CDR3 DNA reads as TGTGCCAGCAGCTTAGCCAGGGCGGGGATCCCCTACAATGAGCAGTTCTTC. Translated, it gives CASSLARAGIPYNEQFF.

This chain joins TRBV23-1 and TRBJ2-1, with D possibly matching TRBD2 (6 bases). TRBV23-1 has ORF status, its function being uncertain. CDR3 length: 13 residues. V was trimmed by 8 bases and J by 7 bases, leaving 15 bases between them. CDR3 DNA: TGCGCCAGCTTCTTTCCTCGGGGGAATGAGCAGTTCTTC. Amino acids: CASFFPRGNEQFF.

CDR3 protein: CAWSIVSDIQYF. The DNA for the CDR3 is TGTGCCTGGAGTATCGTCTCTGACATTCAGTACTTC. The V and J genes are TRBV30 and TRBJ2-4; D is unresolved. Trimming removed 2 bases from V and 8 bases from J, with 10 bases in between. Germline V gene data show CDR1 as GTSNPN and CDR2 as SVGIG (reference sequence). The CDR3 is 12 residues long. The full variable domain, completed using reference TRBV30 and TRBJ2-4, is SQTIHQWPATLVQPVGSPLSLECTVEGTSNPNLYWYRQAAGRGLQLLFYSVGIGQISSEVPQNLSASRPQDRQFILSSKKLLLSDSGFYLCAWSIVSDIQYFGAGTRLSVL.

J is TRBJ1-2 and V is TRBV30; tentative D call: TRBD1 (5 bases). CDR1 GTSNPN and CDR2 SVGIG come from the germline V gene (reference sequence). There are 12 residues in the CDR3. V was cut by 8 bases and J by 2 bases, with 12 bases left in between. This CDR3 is CATRSGNYGYTF. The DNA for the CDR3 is TGTGCCACGCGTTCAGGGAACTATGGCTACACCTTC.

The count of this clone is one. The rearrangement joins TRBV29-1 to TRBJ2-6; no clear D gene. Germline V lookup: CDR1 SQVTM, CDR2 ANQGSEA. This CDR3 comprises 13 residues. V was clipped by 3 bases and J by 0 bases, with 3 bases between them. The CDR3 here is CSVESSGANVLTF. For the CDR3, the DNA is TGCAGCGTTGAGAGCTCTGGGGCCAACGTCCTGACTTTC.

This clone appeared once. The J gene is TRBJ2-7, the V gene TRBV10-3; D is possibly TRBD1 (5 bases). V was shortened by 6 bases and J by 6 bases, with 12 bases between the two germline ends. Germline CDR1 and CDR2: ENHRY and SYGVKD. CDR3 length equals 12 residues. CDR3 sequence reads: CAIRDDSAEQYF. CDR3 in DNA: TGTGCCATCAGAGATGACAGCGCCGAGCAGTACTTC.

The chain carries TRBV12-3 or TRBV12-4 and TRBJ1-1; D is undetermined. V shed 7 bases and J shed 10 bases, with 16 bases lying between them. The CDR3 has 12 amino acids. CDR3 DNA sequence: TGTGCCAGCAATAGAAAGACTGCCTCAGCTTTCTTT. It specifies CASNRKTASAFF.

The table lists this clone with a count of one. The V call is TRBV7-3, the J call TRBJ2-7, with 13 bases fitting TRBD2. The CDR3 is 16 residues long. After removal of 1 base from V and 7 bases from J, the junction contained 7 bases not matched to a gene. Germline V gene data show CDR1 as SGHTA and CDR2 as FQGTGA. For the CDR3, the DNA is TGTGCCAGCAGCTTAATGGGGACTAGCGGGACGGGGGAGCAGTACTTC. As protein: CASSLMGTSGTGEQYF. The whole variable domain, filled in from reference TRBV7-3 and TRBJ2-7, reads GAGVSQTPSNKVTEKGKYVELRCDPISGHTALYWYRQSLGQGPEFLIYFQGTGAADDSGLPNDRFFAVRPEGSVSTLKIQRTERGDSAVYLCASSLMGTSGTGEQYFGPGTRLTVT.

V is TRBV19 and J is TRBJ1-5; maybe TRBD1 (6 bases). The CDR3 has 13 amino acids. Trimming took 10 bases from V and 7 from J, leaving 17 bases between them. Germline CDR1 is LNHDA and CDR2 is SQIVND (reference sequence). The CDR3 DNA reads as TGTGCCACTTCTCCGGCCCAGGGGCAGCCCCAGCATTTT. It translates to CATSPAQGQPQHF. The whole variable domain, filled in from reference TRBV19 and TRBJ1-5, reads DGGITQSPKYLFRKEGQNVTLSCEQNLNHDAMYWYRQDPGQGLRLIYYSQIVNDFQKGDIAEGYSVSREKKESFPLTVTSAQKNPTAFYLCATSPAQGQPQHFGDGTRLSIL.

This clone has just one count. CDR3 DNA: TGCGCCAGCAGCCAAGAACGGGGGGGAAGCCAAAATCAGCCCCAGCATTTT. Translation gives CASSQERGGSQNQPQHF. The chain carries TRBV4-1 and TRBJ1-5, with D perhaps matching TRBD1 (5 bases). Trimming left V 0 bases short and J 4 bases short, with 16 bases between. Germline-derived CDR1 and CDR2 are MGHRA and YSYEKL. The CDR3 is 17 residues long.

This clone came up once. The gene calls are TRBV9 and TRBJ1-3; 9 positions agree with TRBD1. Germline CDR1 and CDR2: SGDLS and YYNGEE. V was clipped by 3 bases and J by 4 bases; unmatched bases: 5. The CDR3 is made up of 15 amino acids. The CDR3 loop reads CASSADRGGGNTIYF. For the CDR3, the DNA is TGTGCCAGCAGCGCCGACAGGGGGGGAGGAAACACCATATATTTT.

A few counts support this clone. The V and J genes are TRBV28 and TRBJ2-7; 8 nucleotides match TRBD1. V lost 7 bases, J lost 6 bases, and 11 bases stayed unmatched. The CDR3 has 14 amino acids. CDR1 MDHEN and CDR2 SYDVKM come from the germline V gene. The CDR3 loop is CASITGQGASEQYF. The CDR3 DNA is TGTGCCAGCATCACGGGCCAGGGGGCCTCCGAGCAGTACTTC.

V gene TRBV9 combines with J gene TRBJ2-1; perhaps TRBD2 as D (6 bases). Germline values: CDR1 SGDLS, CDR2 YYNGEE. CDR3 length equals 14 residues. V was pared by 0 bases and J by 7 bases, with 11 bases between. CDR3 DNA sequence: TGTGCCAGCAGCGTAGCCGGGAGAGGGAATGAGCAGTTCTTC. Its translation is CASSVAGRGNEQFF.